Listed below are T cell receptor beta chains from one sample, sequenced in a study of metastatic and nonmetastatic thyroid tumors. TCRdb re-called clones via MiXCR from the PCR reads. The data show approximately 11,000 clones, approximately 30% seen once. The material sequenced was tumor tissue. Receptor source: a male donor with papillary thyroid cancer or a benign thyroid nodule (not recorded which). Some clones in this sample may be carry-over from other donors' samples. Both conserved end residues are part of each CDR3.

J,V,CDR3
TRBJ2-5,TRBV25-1,CASASLGTAYIQETQYF
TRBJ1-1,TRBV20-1,CSANRGRGNTEAFF
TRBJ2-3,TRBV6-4,CASSPRYTDTQYF
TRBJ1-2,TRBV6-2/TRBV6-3,CASSYGTGWGYTF
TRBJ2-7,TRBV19,CASNPGQGAGEQYF
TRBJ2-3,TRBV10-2,CASSEDQLGTDTQYF
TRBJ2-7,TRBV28,CASSAGGSDEQYF
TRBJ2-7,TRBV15,CATSRDSRAYEQYF
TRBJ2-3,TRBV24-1,CATSGQGLDTDTEYF
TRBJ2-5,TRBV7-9,CASSSTGGRQETQYF
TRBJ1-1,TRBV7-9,CASSSKGGGQAEAFF
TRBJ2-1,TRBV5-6,CASSPRGGDRPKWYEQFF
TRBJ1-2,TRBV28,CASSLVAAGHTTHGYTF
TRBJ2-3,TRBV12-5,CASGLPARCGRGHHTDTQYF
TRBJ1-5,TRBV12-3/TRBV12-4,CASSKTGGANQPQHF
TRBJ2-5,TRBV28,CASSLFGGETQYF
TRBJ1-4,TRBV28,CASSPLPGATNEKLFF
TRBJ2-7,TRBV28,CASSFRALEQYF
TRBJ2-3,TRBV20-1,CSAKIPSTDTQYF
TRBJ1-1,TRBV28,CASPDGDEAFF
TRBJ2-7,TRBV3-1,CASSHTGGVSYEQYF
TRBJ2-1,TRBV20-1,CSAIYLANEQFF
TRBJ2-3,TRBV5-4,CASSLVGASDTQYF
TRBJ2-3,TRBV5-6,CASSLRLAGVLRADTQYF
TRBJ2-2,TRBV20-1,CSARDTGGSTGELFF
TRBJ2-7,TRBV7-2,CASSLGLPGHEQYF
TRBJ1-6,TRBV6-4,CASTRKEGAQSPLHF
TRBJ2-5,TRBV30,CAWSGQGETQYF
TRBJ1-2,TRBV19,CASSIDINYGYTF
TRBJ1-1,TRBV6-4,CASSDSSMTEAFF
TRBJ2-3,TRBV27,CASSLFVAGTDTQYF